This is a list of T cell receptor beta chains from one sample in a study of blood T cells in healthy people across ages. TCRdb reprocessed the 5' RACE reads via MiXCR and lists one record per CDR3 protein. The sample has 790,000 or so distinct CDR3 sequences; less than 60% are singletons. Sequencing input: blood. The receptors were sampled from a man older than 75 in good health. Both conserved end residues are part of each CDR3. Each record gives: D gene, J gene, clone size, V gene, CDR3 protein, CDR3 DNA. The D gene is left open where the match is weak. Expanded clones get a size class; other rows say once, few or many, or leave the size out.

d_call: NA
j_call: TRBJ2-4
clone_size: NA
v_call: TRBV2
cdr3_aa: CASSEDGSNIAKNIQYF
cdr3_nt: TGTGCCAGCAGTGAAGATGGGAGCAATATAGCCAAAAACATTCAGTACTTC

d_call: TRBD1
j_call: TRBJ1-2
clone_size: few
v_call: TRBV12-3/TRBV12-4
cdr3_aa: CASRSTGGFDGYTF
cdr3_nt: TGTGCCAGCAGATCCACAGGGGGCTTCGATGGCTACACCTTC

d_call: TRBD2
j_call: TRBJ2-2
clone_size: few
v_call: TRBV10-3
cdr3_aa: CAISDSLAATTGELFF
cdr3_nt: TGTGCCATCAGTGATAGTCTAGCGGCGACTACCGGGGAGCTGTTTTTT

d_call: NA
j_call: TRBJ2-5
clone_size: NA
v_call: TRBV20-1
cdr3_aa: CSARARKGTQYF
cdr3_nt: TGCAGTGCTAGAGCTAGAAAGGGGACCCAGTACTTC

d_call: NA
j_call: TRBJ2-5
clone_size: NA
v_call: TRBV12-3/TRBV12-4
cdr3_aa: CASSSPGTKGETQYF
cdr3_nt: TGTGCCAGCAGTTCCCCCGGGACGAAGGGGGAGACCCAGTACTTC

d_call: NA
j_call: TRBJ2-3
clone_size: NA
v_call: TRBV12-3/TRBV12-4
cdr3_aa: CASSLAVRADTQYF
cdr3_nt: TGTGCCAGCAGTTTGGCGGTGAGAGCAGATACGCAGTATTTT

d_call: NA
j_call: TRBJ2-1
clone_size: NA
v_call: TRBV7-9
cdr3_aa: CASNRTDPSYNEQFF
cdr3_nt: TGTGCCAGCAACCGGACGGATCCTTCCTACAATGAGCAGTTCTTC

d_call: TRBD1
j_call: TRBJ2-7
clone_size: NA
v_call: TRBV29-1
cdr3_aa: CSVLSTGQYEQYF
cdr3_nt: TGCAGCGTTCTATCGACAGGGCAATACGAGCAGTACTTC

d_call: TRBD2
j_call: TRBJ2-7
clone_size: few
v_call: TRBV20-1
cdr3_aa: CSARVLGLAGPSSYEQYF
cdr3_nt: TGCAGTGCTAGAGTCTTAGGACTAGCGGGACCTAGCTCCTACGAGCAGTACTTC

d_call: NA
j_call: TRBJ1-5
clone_size: few
v_call: TRBV12-3/TRBV12-4
cdr3_aa: CASSLEGPNQPQHF
cdr3_nt: TGTGCCAGCAGTTTAGAGGGGCCCAATCAGCCCCAGCATTTT